This T cell receptor (beta chain) appears in the sequencing data of a study of T-cell memory formation after mild COVID-19 (dated by TCRdb to about 2021). Concerning the study at large: TCR sequence clusters from the two donors were found to be largely donor specific. Two young, previously healthy adult volunteers, one female and one male, were included in the cohort. In a couple of donors, T-cell clones that expanded and contracted after mild COVID-19 were tracked by sequencing TCRalpha and TCRbeta repertoires over time.

The germline V and J ends show losses of 5 bases and 13 bases respectively, and no gene match explains 10 bases of the junction. The CDR3 holds 13 amino acids from the cysteine to the phenylalanine. Only the CDR3 region is kept as DNA, spanning 39 bases read in frame from base 1. The germline V gene (reference sequence) sets CDR1 to LNHDA and CDR2 to SQIVND. Ficoll-Paque density gradient centrifugation was used to isolate PBMCs. As concerns this clonotype: Its antigen is not yet known. Qualities for individual bases were not recorded, and no much larger clone is one base off.

Sequencing was performed on an Illumina NovaSeq 6000. Using 5'RACE with constant-segment primers, TCRalpha and TCRbeta cDNA libraries were constructed, with sample barcodes and unique molecular identifiers added in the process. RNA was extracted from every sample with Trizol reagent. The libraries were amplified in two PCR steps, and the second step added a second sample barcode and Illumina TruSeq adapters. Sequencing of the libraries was done on an Illumina NovaSeq, producing 2 x 150 bp paired-end reads. The published analysis was carried out like this. The reads were demultiplexed and collapsed into UMI-guided consensus sequences using migec v1.2.7. With mixcr v2.1.11, UMI consensuses were aligned to TRA and TRB V and J templates and assembled into clonotypes. Clonotypes were classified as expanded or contracted when called significant by both edgeR and NoisET, with noise models trained on biological replicates. For edgeR calls, the thresholds were a false discovery rate-adjusted p below 0.01 and a log2 fold-change of 1. PCA with hierarchical clustering of max-normalized trajectories of the 1000 most abundant clonotypes was used as exploratory dynamics analysis. The CD4 or CD8 phenotype of responding clones was assigned using the separately sequenced CD4+ and CD8+ repertoires. The public reads were quality trimmed at Q25 with fastp and then assembled into clones with MiXCR by TCRdb, keeping productive beta chains. All rows with the same CDR3 protein become a single entry with the most common DNA and genes. For this entry, the V and J calls and clone size follow TCRdb and not the study's own pipeline. In this sample the table shows more than 250,000 distinct CDR3 sequences, under 20% of which occur a single time. 20% to 25% of the sample is in the top ten clones.

The full study reports these points: The detection of some responding clones in pre-infection memory suggests that pre-existing cross-reactive memory T cells joined the SARS-CoV-2 response. Only two mild cases were covered by the study, and larger cohorts that include severe cases with pre-infection samples were considered necessary. Balanced CD4/CD8 phenotypes were observed for clones contracting from day 15 to 85, whereas a bias towards CD4+ was observed for a second wave of clones expanding from day 15 to 37. Contracting CD4+ clones were located mainly in the CM and EM memory subsets, whereas CD8+ clones were found to be enriched in EMRA. Whether the second-wave clones peaking on day 37 were SARS-CoV-2 specific was not confirmed.

Sequencing was carried out using PBMCs or a T cell subset sorted from them (not recorded which). The sequence is built from TRBV19 and TRBJ2-1; 8 of the junction bases match TRBD1. This TCR derives from a man between 18 and 29 years old who had mild COVID-19 (a few samples of this study predate the infection). The sample titles of this study are shuffled in the database, so cell type and time point are left out; the donor was told from shared clones. The CDR3 amino acid sequence is: CASSDSTGTGQFF. The DNA is as follows: TGTGCCAGTAGTGATTCCACCGGGACAGGTCAGTTCTTC. The full variable domain, with segments outside the CDR3 supplied by the reference TRBV19 and TRBJ2-1 proteins, appears as DGGITQSPKYLFRKEGQNVTLSCEQNLNHDAMYWYRQDPGQGLRLIYYSQIVNDFQKGDIAEGYSVSREKKESFPLTVTSAQKNPTAFYLCASSDSTGTGQFFGPGTRLTVL.